The subject of this entry is one TCR beta chain. The antigen remains undetermined. TCRdb re-derived calls from the 5' RACE reads in MiXCR, one entry per CDR3 protein. The sample includes 80,000 to 90,000 distinct CDR3 sequences, approximately 25% seen only once; the top ten take roughly two fifths. This specimen belongs to a study of T-cell memory formation after mild COVID-19. Findings and limits, study-wide: Pre-infection memory showed some responding clones, and this suggested that cross-reactive memory joined. The study found balanced CD4/CD8 in clones contracting day 15 to 85 and a CD4+ lean in later expanders.

The receptor comes from a man aged 18 to 30 who had mild COVID-19 (a few samples of this study predate the infection). Cell type and time point are not known. The sequencing input was PBMCs or a T cell subset sorted from them (not recorded which).

The CDR3 protein is CASSLDSSTTGELFF. The CDR3 DNA reads as TGTGCCAGCAGCTTGGACAGTAGTACCACCGGGGAGCTGTTTTTT. This rearrangement joins TRBV27 to TRBJ2-2; TRBD1 might be the D (6 bases). V was pared by 6 bases and J by 4 bases, with 15 bases between. Germline CDR1 MNHEY, CDR2 SMNVEV (reference sequence). The CDR3 runs to 15 residues.